Sequencing of this T cell receptor (beta chain) was carried out in a study of CD8+CD57+ T cells in acquired aplastic anemia. Study-level background: Quantities of DNA derived from sorted CD4+ and CD8+ cells averaged roughly 3 ug. Study-level findings and limits: Sharing between patients and controls was observed for twenty-nine CD8+ CDR3 sequences.

The sequenced patients had an expansion of CD8+CD57+ cells seen by flow cytometry. A severe acquired aplastic anemia diagnosis applied to all patients. Sampling of blood occurred while the patients had still received no therapy. To note about this clonotype: Antigen unknown.

CDR1 SGHRS and CDR2 YFSETQ come from the germline V gene. J lost 5 bases, V lost 4 bases, and 13 bases had no gene match. The CDR3 is made up of 16 amino acids. Genomic DNA provided the template from which TCR beta VDJ and CDR3 profiles were obtained. TCRdb re-analysed the reads in MiXCR, keeping a single row per CDR3 protein. The sample contains about 260,000 distinct CDR3 sequences, 82% of which appear only once. This sequence was found in a human donor with aplastic anemia. The chain recombines TRBV5-1 with TRBJ1-2; 8 bases map to TRBD1. The sequenced sample consisted of sorted CD4+, CD8+, or CD8+CD57+ T cells (not recorded which) from PBMCs. The CDR3 region is CASSTGGNSPVYGYTF. The DNA for the CDR3 is TGCGCCAGCAGCACAGGGGGAAATTCACCCGTATATGGCTACACCTTC.